Following are 20 T cell receptor beta chains from one sample sequenced in a study of blood T cell repertoires in COVID-19. Sequencing was performed with immunoSEQ multiplex PCR; in TCRdb, only in-frame clones are kept and a portion is missing. The sample has roughly 40,000 clones; more than 75% are singletons. The source material was peripheral blood. The receptors derive from a man between 65 and 85 years old with acute or convalescent COVID-19.

The chain couples TRBV2 to TRBJ1-1; TRBD1 agrees at 9 bases. The J segment lost 4 bases and the V segment lost 5 bases, leaving 2 bases of the junction unmatched. The CDR3 is 13 residues long. Germline CDR1 reads SNHLY; CDR2 reads FYNNEI. The CDR3 DNA follows: TGTGCCAGCAGTCGACAGGGGGGCACTGAAGCTTTCTTT. Its translation is CASSRQGGTEAFF. Complete variable domain (other parts from reference TRBV2 and TRBJ1-1): EPEVTQTPSHQVTQMGQEVILRCVPISNHLYFYWYRQILGQKVEFLVSFYNNEISEKSEIFDDQFSVERPDGSNFTLKIRSTKLEDSAMYFCASSRQGGTEAFFGQGTRLTVV.

This sequence joins TRBV28 and TRBJ2-1; TRBD2 matches 13 bases. The V gene's germline CDR1 is MDHEN and CDR2 SYDVKM. After removal of 4 bases from V and 4 bases from J, the junction contained 13 bases not matched to a gene. This CDR3 has 19 amino acids. The CDR3 reads CASSSATSGGTGSYNEQFF. In DNA form, the CDR3 reads TGTGCCAGCAGTTCCGCGACTAGCGGGGGGACCGGGAGTTACAATGAGCAGTTCTTC.

The V gene is TRBV5-5, the J gene TRBJ1-3; TRBD1 might be the D (6 bases). In germline, CDR1 is SGHKS, CDR2 YYEKEE (reference sequence). Trimming took 4 bases from V and 4 from J, leaving 15 bases between them. The CDR3 has 15 residues. This chain's CDR3 is CASSNPGTLGNTIYF. The CDR3 nucleotides are TGTGCCAGCAGCAACCCCGGGACACTGGGAAACACCATATATTTT.

The V call is TRBV7-9, the J call TRBJ2-6; perhaps TRBD1 as D (6 bases). The germline V gene encodes CDR1 SEHNR and CDR2 FQNEAQ (reference sequence). The length of the CDR3 is 16 residues. The V end lost 5 bases, the J end lost 0 bases, and 11 bases lay between the germline ends. CDR3 bases: TGTGCCAGCAGCAATAACAGGGTCTCTGGGGCCAACGTCCTGACTTTC. It translates to CASSNNRVSGANVLTF.

The rearrangement joins TRBV19 to TRBJ1-5; D possibly corresponds to TRBD1 (5 bases). Germline assignment: CDR1 LNHDA and CDR2 SQIVND (reference sequence). V was trimmed by 5 bases and J by 5 bases, leaving 7 bases between them. This CDR3 comprises 12 residues. CDR3 DNA: TGTGCCAGTAGTCCCAGGGATCAGCCCCAGCATTTT. It translates to CASSPRDQPQHF.

The chain combines TRBV29-1 with TRBJ2-5; possibly TRBD1 for D (6 bases). The CDR3 has 13 amino acids. Between the trimmed V and J ends, which lost 0 bases and 5 bases, there was a span of 10 bases. Germline assignment: CDR1 SQVTM and CDR2 ANQGSEA. The CDR3 is CSVEENRGETQYF. As DNA, the CDR3 is TGCAGCGTTGAAGAAAATAGGGGGGAGACCCAGTACTTC.

V gene TRBV19 combines with J gene TRBJ1-2, with 8 nucleotides matching TRBD1. J lost 4 bases, V lost 2 bases, and 3 bases had no gene match. Germline values: CDR1 LNHDA, CDR2 SQIVND (reference sequence). The CDR3 totals 14 residues. CDR3 bases: TGTGCCAGTAGTATACAGGGGGCGGTCTATGGCTACACCTTC. The encoded protein is CASSIQGAVYGYTF.

This chain connects TRBV4-1 to TRBJ1-1; unclear D gene. CDR1 is MGHRA, CDR2 YSYEKL, per germline. This CDR3 contains 14 residues. V shed 4 bases and J shed 4 bases, with 13 bases lying between them. The CDR3: CASSRGMVATEAFF. The CDR3 DNA reads TGCGCCAGCAGCCGAGGTATGGTGGCCACTGAAGCTTTCTTT.

The table lists this clone with a few counts. V usage is TRBV18 and J usage is TRBJ1-1; 8 bases match TRBD1. Germline trimming cut 8 bases from V and 1 base from J; bases unmatched to any gene: 6. CDR1 KGHSH and CDR2 LQKENI come from the germline V gene. The CDR3 spans 14 residues. This CDR3 is CASTGQGRNTEAFF. CDR3 DNA: TGTGCCAGCACCGGACAGGGCCGGAACACTGAAGCTTTCTTT.

This clone has a handful of counts. CDR3 region: CASSPPEAPGELFF. DNA for the CDR3: TGTGCCAGCTCACCACCGGAGGCTCCCGGGGAGCTGTTTTTT. The V call is TRBV18, the J call TRBJ2-2; tentative D call: TRBD2 (5 bases). Germline lookup yields CDR1 KGHSH and CDR2 LQKENI. V was shortened by 0 bases and J by 6 bases, with 8 bases between the two germline ends. There are 14 residues in the CDR3. The full variable domain, completed using reference TRBV18 and TRBJ2-2, is NAGVMQNPRHLVRRRGQEARLRCSPMKGHSHVYWYRQLPEEGLKFMVYLQKENIIDESGMPKERFSAEFPKEGPSILRIQQVVRGDSAAYFCASSPPEAPGELFFGEGSRLTVL.

The CDR3 spells CASSLDGGTYTGELFF. For the CDR3, the DNA is TGTGCCAGCAGCTTAGACGGGGGAACTTACACCGGGGAGCTGTTTTTT. This chain connects TRBV7-6 to TRBJ2-2, with D perhaps TRBD2 (6 bases). Germline V gives CDR1 SGHVS, CDR2 FNYEAQ. This CDR3 has 16 residues. Trimming removed 1 base at V and 3 bases at J, with 12 bases between.

V is TRBV4-2 and J is TRBJ2-7; 7 nucleotides align to TRBD2. From germline, CDR1 is LGHNA and CDR2 YNFKEQ. This CDR3 contains 14 residues. The V segment lost 2 bases and the J segment 4 bases; nucleotides outside the gene matches: 5. The CDR3 is CASSQRSGEYEQYF. CDR3 DNA sequence: TGTGCCAGCAGCCAAAGGAGCGGGGAATACGAGCAGTACTTC.

This CDR3 reads CACRLAGGSNTQYF. The CDR3 bases are TGTGCCTGCCGACTAGCGGGGGGCTCCAATACGCAGTATTTT. The genes are TRBV30 and TRBJ2-3; the match to TRBD2 covers 13 bases. The germline CDR1 and CDR2 sequences are GTSNPN and SVGIG (reference sequence). The CDR3 loop spans 14 amino acids. Losses at the gene ends were 6 bases for V and 7 bases for J; bases not matched to a gene: 7.

This rearrangement joins TRBV6-5 to TRBJ1-1; TRBD1 aligns across 7 bases. The germline V gene encodes CDR1 MNHEY and CDR2 SVGAGI. This CDR3 region has 13 residues. With 7 bases clipped from V and 5 bases from J, the junction kept 7 bases outside the gene matches. CDR3 amino acids: CASKPTGRTEAFF. In nucleotides, the CDR3 is TGTGCCAGCAAGCCGACAGGGCGGACTGAAGCTTTCTTT.

This clone was observed a few times. The rearrangement links TRBV10-3 to TRBJ2-7; 9 bases are a match to TRBD1. This CDR3 is built from 14 residues. CDR1 is ENHRY, CDR2 SYGVKD, per germline. Germline trimming cut 4 bases from V and 4 bases from J; bases unmatched to any gene: 5. The CDR3 here is CAISVGTGNYEQYF. As DNA, the CDR3 is TGTGCCATCAGTGTCGGGACAGGGAATTACGAGCAGTACTTC.

The V call is TRBV19, the J call TRBJ1-6, with 7 bases identical to TRBD1. CDR3 size: 15 residues. The germline V gene has CDR1 LNHDA and CDR2 SQIVND (reference sequence). V lost 6 bases and J lost 7; bases outside the gene matches: 9. CDR3 DNA sequence: TGTGCCAGTAGGAGACAGGGACCGTACAATTCACCCCTCCACTTT. It codes for CASRRQGPYNSPLHF.

This clone was seen once. The J gene is TRBJ1-2, the V gene TRBV3-1 (or the pseudogene TRBV3-2); TRBD1 is a possible D gene (5 bases). Germline loops: CDR1 LGHDT, CDR2 YNNKEL (reference sequence). Deletions cut 4 bases from V and 8 bases from J, with 14 bases between. The CDR3 extends over 13 amino acids. The CDR3 loop is CASSPRERAGYTF. DNA of the CDR3: TGTGCCAGCAGCCCCAGGGAGCGGGCGGGCTACACCTTC.

With regard to this clone: Other DNA sequences in this specimen translate into the identical CDR3. V and J are TRBV18 and TRBJ1-2, with 7 nucleotides matching TRBD1. CDR1 and CDR2 (germline): KGHSH, LQKENI. The V and J ends lost 3 bases and 3 bases, in that order; junction bases with no gene match: 1. The CDR3 totals 13 residues. The CDR3 coding sequence is TGTGCCAGCTCACCCGGGACAGACTATGGCTACACCTTC. It yields the protein CASSPGTDYGYTF.

The J gene is TRBJ1-2, the V gene TRBV10-3, with D perhaps TRBD1 (6 bases). The CDR3 loop spans 16 amino acids. Germline loops: CDR1 ENHRY, CDR2 SYGVKD. The V end lost 3 bases, the J end lost 3 bases, and 17 bases lay between the germline ends. CDR3 in amino acids: CAISEPGAGTDYGYTF. CDR3 coding DNA: TGTGCCATCAGTGAACCAGGGGCCGGGACCGACTATGGCTACACCTTC.

The rearrangement joins TRBV19 to TRBJ2-3; tentative D call: TRBD2 (5 bases). The CDR3 length is 15 residues. Trimming removed 5 bases from V and 9 bases from J, with 21 bases in between. The germline gives CDR1 LNHDA, CDR2 SQIVND (reference sequence). The CDR3 DNA reads TGTGCCAGTAGTCCCGAGCAGCGGAGGCCCCGAACGCAGTATTTT. Amino acid sequence: CASSPEQRRPRTQYF.